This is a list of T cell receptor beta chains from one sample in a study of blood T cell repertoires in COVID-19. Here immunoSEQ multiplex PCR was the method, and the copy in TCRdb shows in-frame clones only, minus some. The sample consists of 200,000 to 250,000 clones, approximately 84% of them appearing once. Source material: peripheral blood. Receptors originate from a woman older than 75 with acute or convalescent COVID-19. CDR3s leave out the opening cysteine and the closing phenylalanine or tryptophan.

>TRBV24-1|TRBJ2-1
ATSDLKGQGKRNEQF
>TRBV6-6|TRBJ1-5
ASSTSKYQPQH
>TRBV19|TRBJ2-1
ASRPGQSSYNEQF
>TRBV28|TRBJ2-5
ASSPRLAGRETQY
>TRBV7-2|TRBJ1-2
ASSLSTGKGGYT
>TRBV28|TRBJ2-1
ASSKSGTGGDEQF
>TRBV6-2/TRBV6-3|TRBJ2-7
ASSKGQGFYEQY
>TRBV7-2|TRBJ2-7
ASSSNSVPSYEQY
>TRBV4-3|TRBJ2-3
ASSPPSGADTQY
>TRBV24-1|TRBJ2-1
ATSDSGTSGSLYEQF
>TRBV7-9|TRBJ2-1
ASSLGLAGVSSYNEQF
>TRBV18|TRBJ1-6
ASSRRDWGSPLH
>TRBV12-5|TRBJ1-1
ASATDRSNTEAF
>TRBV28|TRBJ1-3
ASSLGGAVGNTIY
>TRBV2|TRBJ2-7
ASSTTGRSYEQY
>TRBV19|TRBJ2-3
ASSIRTGLDTQY
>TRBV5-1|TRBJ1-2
ASSLGFAGGKEGYT
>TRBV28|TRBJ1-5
ATWGQGWNQPQH
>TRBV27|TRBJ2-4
ASSLAGDPILAKNIQY
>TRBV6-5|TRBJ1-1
ASRRQAVNTEAF
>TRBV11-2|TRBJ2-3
ASSLGFQGSADTQY
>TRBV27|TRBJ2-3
ASSWGLVVSTDTQY
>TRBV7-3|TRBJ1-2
ASSLRAGDRGYT